These T cell receptor beta chains were read from a single sample in a study of T cell responses to AZD1222 COVID-19 vaccine. Using immunoSEQ multiplex PCR, the repertoire was profiled, and TCRdb retains in-frame clones only, with some absent. The table includes about 120,000 clones, around 92% detected once. This material consisted of peripheral blood, taken on day 0 of AZD1222 vaccination. The receptors shown here come from an adult in good health. CDR3s include the opening cysteine and the closing phenylalanine or tryptophan.

v_call,j_call,cdr3_aa
TRBV11-2,TRBJ1-3,CASSSWDRAGNTIYF
TRBV10-1,TRBJ2-1,CASSESLGLAYNEQFF
TRBV12-5,TRBJ2-7,CASGGSDRGPRYEQYF
TRBV7-9,TRBJ2-1,CASSWDINEQFF
TRBV30,TRBJ2-2,CAWSVGDRVYRNTGELFF
TRBV5-5,TRBJ1-2,CASSLLAGAYGYTF
TRBV7-2,TRBJ2-7,CASSPRGPSSYEQYF
TRBV6-2/TRBV6-3,TRBJ2-7,CASSKNTGTPTYEQYF
TRBV11-3,TRBJ2-2,CASSHPGGTNTGELFF
TRBV7-8,TRBJ2-7,CASSTYRDLRGEQYF
TRBV4-3,TRBJ2-1,CASSQASGGANEQFF
TRBV4-1,TRBJ1-6,CASSQVRDSPLHF
TRBV19,TRBJ2-7,CASSMGPRPTYEQYF
TRBV11-2,TRBJ1-1,CASSFGSSNTEAFF
TRBV10-2,TRBJ1-2,CASIDMRHRGLPVLYGYTF
TRBV29-1,TRBJ2-1,CSVEDLRYNEQFF
TRBV28,TRBJ2-5,CASSPLGETQYF
TRBV10-1,TRBJ1-6,CASSESAGGFSPLHF